A selection of T cell receptor beta chains follows, all from one sample in a study of CD8+ T cells in alopecia areata. Assay used: immunoSEQ multiplex PCR; TCRdb lists only in-frame clones, some missing. The table includes over 80,000 clones, about 40% detected once. The material was CD8+ T cells sorted from blood, obtained at week 24, from a patient treated with tofacitinib. The source is a human donor with alopecia areata. Each CDR3 is given with its conserved first and last residue. Fields, in order: clone size, V gene, D gene, J gene, CDR3 DNA, CDR3 protein. A D gene is named only where the DNA matches it firmly. Some rows mark clone size as missing; the rest say once, few, many or name a class of expanded clone.

NA,TRBV6-1,NA,TRBJ2-1,TGTGCCAGCAGTGACGGGGCAGGGACAAGCGATGAGCAGTTCTTC,CASSDGAGTSDEQFF
NA,TRBV9,NA,TRBJ2-2,TGTGCCAGCAGCGTAGGTGGTAGCGCCACCGGGGAGCTGTTTTTT,CASSVGGSATGELFF
NA,TRBV29-1,TRBD1,TRBJ2-2,TGCAGCGTTGCTGGGACAGGGGGCCTGACCGGGGAGCTGTTTTTT,CSVAGTGGLTGELFF
few,TRBV9,NA,TRBJ1-4,TGTGCCAGCAGCGTAGAGGGAAATGAAAAACTGTTTTTT,CASSVEGNEKLFF
NA,TRBV7-9,NA,TRBJ2-7,TGTGCCGCCACGGACTCGTACGAGCAGTACTTC,CAATDSYEQYF
NA,TRBV9,TRBD2,TRBJ2-2,TGTGCCAGCAGCGTAGCTCGGAGCGGGAGGGTCTCCGGGGAGCTGTTTTTT,CASSVARSGRVSGELFF
once,TRBV25-1,NA,TRBJ2-1,TGTGCCAGCAGACCGATTAGCGGATCTTACAATGAGCAGTTCTTC,CASRPISGSYNEQFF
few,TRBV7-9,NA,TRBJ2-1,TGTGCCAGCAGCTTTCCGGGCCCCTACAATGAGCAGTTCTTC,CASSFPGPYNEQFF
NA,TRBV29-1,NA,TRBJ2-2,TGCGTAATCGGGCAGGGGTTGTTCGGGGAGCTGTTTTTT,CVIGQGLFGELFF
NA,TRBV19,NA,TRBJ2-1,TGTGCCAGTAGTATGGTGGGTAGCTCCTACAATGAGCAGTTCTTC,CASSMVGSSYNEQFF
NA,TRBV27,NA,TRBJ2-4,TGTGCCAGCAGTTCGAAATTGGACGGACTAGCCAAAAACATTCAGTACTTC,CASSSKLDGLAKNIQYF
once,TRBV5-1,TRBD2,TRBJ2-1,TGCGCCAGCAGCCTGTATAGCGGGGGGAATGAGCAGTTCTTC,CASSLYSGGNEQFF
NA,TRBV7-9,NA,TRBJ2-5,TGTGCCAGCAGCTTATCATCGGCAGGAGAGACCCAGTACTTC,CASSLSSAGETQYF
NA,TRBV19,NA,TRBJ2-7,TGTGCCAGTACCCAGAGGGGGAACCGGGACTTCATCTACGAGCAGTACTTC,CASTQRGNRDFIYEQYF
NA,TRBV9,NA,TRBJ2-2,TGTGCCAGCAGCGTAGCTACAGGGAGGGAGCTGTTTTTT,CASSVATGRELFF
NA,TRBV5-6,TRBD1,TRBJ1-4,TGTGCCAGCAGCTTTTACAGGGGCCCCGGCAAACTGTTTTTT,CASSFYRGPGKLFF
few,TRBV27,TRBD2,TRBJ2-2,TGTGCCAGCAGAAGGACTAGCGGGATGTCCGGGGAGCTGTTTTTT,CASRRTSGMSGELFF
NA,TRBV29-1,NA,TRBJ1-2,TGCAGCGTTGTTTGGGGGCTCGAGGGCTACACCTTC,CSVVWGLEGYTF
NA,TRBV6-5,TRBD2,TRBJ2-1,TGTGCCAGCAGTTACTCTGGTCTAGCGGGAAACGAGCAGTTCTTC,CASSYSGLAGNEQFF
NA,TRBV2,NA,TRBJ1-1,TGTGCCAGCAGTGGGAGAGTTGGGGTGAACACTGAAGCTTTCTTT,CASSGRVGVNTEAFF
NA,TRBV14,NA,TRBJ2-5,TGTGCCAGCAGGCCCATAGGGGCGGGAGAGACCCAGTACTTC,CASRPIGAGETQYF
NA,TRBV7-7,NA,TRBJ2-5,TGTGCCAGCAGCCTCATAGGACCTGGGGAAAGGACCCAGTACTTC,CASSLIGPGERTQYF
many,TRBV7-9,TRBD2,TRBJ2-7,TGTGCCAGCAGCCGGGAGGGACCCTACGAGCAGTACTTC,CASSREGPYEQYF
NA,TRBV7-8,NA,TRBJ2-1,TGTGCCAGCAGCTTCGAGGTCCCGGGGAGCTCCTACAATGAGCAGTTCTTC,CASSFEVPGSSYNEQFF
NA,TRBV4-1,NA,TRBJ2-2,TGCGCCAGCAGCCAAGGGACCGGGACACCAGGTCTCACCGGGGAGCTGTTTTTT,CASSQGTGTPGLTGELFF
NA,TRBV4-1,NA,TRBJ2-2,TGCGCCAGCAGCCCCGCGAACACCGGGGAGCTGTTTTTT,CASSPANTGELFF
NA,TRBV27,NA,TRBJ2-7,TGTGCCAGCAGTTTTTACGGCGAGCAGTACTTC,CASSFYGEQYF
NA,TRBV28,TRBD1,TRBJ1-2,TGTGCCAGCACCAAAAGGGGGCGAGGAGCTAACTATGGCTACACCTTC,CASTKRGRGANYGYTF
NA,TRBV29-1,TRBD2,TRBJ2-7,TGCAGCGTTGAAGACTACACTAGCGGCCCCTACGAGCAGTACTTC,CSVEDYTSGPYEQYF
few,TRBV13,NA,TRBJ2-3,TGTGCCACCTACCTTCGCGATACGCAGTATTTT,CATYLRDTQYF
few,TRBV30,NA,TRBJ2-7,TGTGCCTGGAGTCCGCCGGGACCAATGGGGCAGTACTTC,CAWSPPGPMGQYF
NA,TRBV9,TRBD2,TRBJ2-2,TGTGCCAGCAGCGTAGCGGGAGGTTTAGGCGGGGAGCTGTTTTTT,CASSVAGGLGGELFF
NA,TRBV6-1,TRBD1,TRBJ1-2,TGTGCCAGCAGTGAATTGGGGACAGGGGTAGGCTATGGCTACACCTTC,CASSELGTGVGYGYTF
NA,TRBV27,TRBD1,TRBJ1-5,TGTGCCAGCAGTTTAGGGACAGGGGGCAATCAGCCCCAGCATTTT,CASSLGTGGNQPQHF
NA,TRBV15,NA,TRBJ2-1,TGTGCCACCAGCAGAGATAGGCCCCCCGGAGGGGAGCAGTTCTTC,CATSRDRPPGGEQFF
NA,TRBV6-6,NA,TRBJ2-1,TGTGCCAGCAGTTACTCGATTAGGGGCAATGAGCAGTTCTTC,CASSYSIRGNEQFF
NA,TRBV29-1,NA,TRBJ1-1,TGCAGCGTTGGGGATGAGCCCCCTGAAGCTTTCTTT,CSVGDEPPEAFF